These 14 T cell receptor beta chains were sequenced from one sample in a study of T cell changes during pregnancy in multiple sclerosis. The data were produced by immunoSEQ multiplex PCR, yet TCRdb's version contains in-frame clones alone and is incomplete. Counted here are approximately 110,000 clones, just over 90% occurring once; the ten biggest clones make up approximately 3.5%. The source material was peripheral blood, sampled after pregnancy. The receptors were sampled from a female donor with multiple sclerosis, enrolled in a pregnancy study.

The chain employs TRBV27 and TRBJ1-1, with a tentative D call TRBD1 (5 bases). This CDR3 is built from 13 residues. V was cut by 3 bases and J by 4 bases, with 9 bases left in between. Germline assignment: CDR1 MNHEY and CDR2 SMNVEV (reference sequence). In nucleotides, the CDR3 is TGTGCCAGCAGTTTGTTGGGGGGCACTGAAGCTTTCTTT. Its translation is CASSLLGGTEAFF.

The chain uses TRBV15 and TRBJ1-1, with 9 bases fitting TRBD1. The CDR3 consists of 15 residues. The germline V gene encodes CDR1 LNHNV and CDR2 YYDKDF (reference sequence). The V and J ends lost 5 bases and 5 bases, in that order; junction bases with no gene match: 9. The CDR3 spells CATSFGTGLGTEAFF. In DNA form, the CDR3 reads TGTGCCACCAGCTTCGGGACAGGGTTGGGGACTGAAGCTTTCTTT.

The V call is TRBV5-4, the J call TRBJ2-7, with TRBD1 matching over 9 bases. The junction had 9 bases not matched to a gene; V was cut back by 2 bases and J by 3 bases. Germline loops: CDR1 SGHNT, CDR2 YYREEE (reference sequence). The CDR3 runs to 16 residues. As DNA, the CDR3 is TGTGCCAGCAGCTTTAAGACCGGGACAGGGAACTACGAGCAGTACTTC. Translated: CASSFKTGTGNYEQYF. The full variable domain, rest sourced from reference TRBV5-4 and TRBJ2-7, is ETGVTQSPTHLIKTRGQQVTLRCSSQSGHNTVSWYQQALGQGPQFIFQYYREEENGRGNFPPRFSGLQFPNYSSELNVNALELDDSALYLCASSFKTGTGNYEQYFGPGTRLTVT.

This clone turned up a few times. The chain couples TRBV19 to TRBJ2-2; D call uncertain. Looked up from germline, CDR1 is LNHDA and CDR2 is SQIVND (reference sequence). Trimming removed 3 bases from V and 1 base from J, with 6 bases in between. The CDR3 loop spans 14 amino acids. CDR3 residues: CASSIPGNTGELFF. The CDR3 DNA reads TGTGCCAGTAGTATCCCCGGGAACACCGGGGAGCTGTTTTTT.

The rearrangement links TRBV7-6 to TRBJ1-6; perhaps TRBD1 as D (5 bases). V gave up 4 bases and J gave up 5 bases, with 12 bases separating them. Germline values: CDR1 SGHVS, CDR2 FNYEAQ. The CDR3 is 15 residues long. CDR3 sequence: CASSWGGRDNSPLHF. As DNA, the CDR3 is TGTGCCAGCAGCTGGGGGGGTAGGGATAATTCACCCCTCCACTTT.

This chain joins TRBV18 and TRBJ2-5; D not resolved. Germline V gene lookup returns CDR1 KGHSH and CDR2 LQKENI. The V gene lost 5 bases and the J gene lost 4 bases, with 17 bases spanning the gap. This CDR3 contains 15 residues. The CDR3 loop is CASSINWAYRETQYF. CDR3 in DNA: TGTGCCAGCTCAATAAATTGGGCCTACCGAGAGACCCAGTACTTC.

The rearrangement uses TRBV9 and TRBJ2-2; TRBD1 matches at 7 bases. This CDR3 has 14 residues. Looked up from germline, CDR1 is SGDLS and CDR2 is YYNGEE. V dropped 3 bases and J dropped 1; count of bases not matched to a gene: 0. CDR3 loop: CASSGTGNTGELFF. CDR3 nucleotides: TGTGCCAGCAGCGGGACAGGGAACACCGGGGAGCTGTTTTTT.

The chain has TRBV7-3 and TRBJ2-7; 10 bases are a match to TRBD2. Germline lookup yields CDR1 SGHTA and CDR2 FQGTGA. V trimming: 3 bases; J trimming: 2 bases; junction bases outside the gene matches: 7. The CDR3 spans 16 residues. The CDR3 spells CASSLGPSGGAYEQYF. For the CDR3, the DNA is TGTGCCAGCAGCTTGGGCCCCAGCGGGGGGGCCTACGAGCAGTACTTC.

This sequence joins TRBV4-2 and TRBJ2-2; 8 bases are shared with TRBD2. Germline CDR1 LGHNA, CDR2 YNFKEQ. With 1 base clipped from V and 6 bases from J, the junction kept 4 bases outside the gene matches. The CDR3 covers 15 residues. The DNA of the CDR3 is TGTGCCAGCAGCCAAGCGGGGGGGGGTGCCGGGGAGCTGTTTTTT. Amino acid sequence: CASSQAGGGAGELFF.

The chain joins TRBV14 to TRBJ2-7; 9 bases match TRBD1. Trimming at V came to 6 bases and at J to 2 bases, leaving 5 bases not matched to a gene. Germline V gene lookup returns CDR1 SGHDN and CDR2 FVKESK. This CDR3 comprises 14 residues. The CDR3 spells CASRGTGRTYEQYF. The CDR3 bases are TGTGCCAGCAGAGGGACAGGGAGGACCTACGAGCAGTACTTC.

The V gene is TRBV5-4, the J gene TRBJ2-3, with a tentative D call TRBD2 (6 bases). The CDR3 is made up of 17 amino acids. Trimming took off 3 bases at V and 4 bases at J, with 21 bases between the two ends. Germline values: CDR1 SGHNT, CDR2 YYREEE (reference sequence). CDR3 amino acids: CASSSNGPRLGADTQYF. CDR3 nucleotide sequence: TGTGCCAGCAGCTCAAACGGGCCTAGACTAGGGGCAGATACGCAGTATTTT.

The genes are TRBV18 and TRBJ2-7, with a tentative D call TRBD1 (6 bases). The V end was cut by 2 bases, the J end by 2 bases, with 10 bases between. CDR1 and CDR2 (germline): KGHSH, LQKENI. This CDR3 contains 14 residues. For the CDR3, the DNA is TGTGCCAGCTCACCATCCACAGGGACCTACGAGCAGTACTTC. Protein sequence: CASSPSTGTYEQYF.

This chain joins TRBV19 and TRBJ2-7, with 9 bases matching TRBD2. Germline CDR1 reads LNHDA; CDR2 reads SQIVND (reference sequence). This CDR3 spans 12 amino acids. J was trimmed by 2 bases and V by 11 bases; bases with no gene match: 4. The CDR3 DNA reads as TGTGCCGCGGGGGGGGGAGCCTACGAGCAGTACTTC. This gives the protein CAAGGGAYEQYF.

The chain is built from TRBV2 and TRBJ2-3; 8 bases align to TRBD2. V shed 5 bases, J shed 5 bases, and the junction held 12 bases outside the gene matches. The CDR3 is made up of 16 amino acids. Germline CDR1 reads SNHLY; CDR2 reads FYNNEI. CDR3: CASSSIGGGIGDTQYF. DNA for the CDR3: TGTGCCAGCAGTTCCATCGGGGGGGGTATAGGAGATACGCAGTATTTT. The full variable domain, completed using reference TRBV2 and TRBJ2-3, is EPEVTQTPSHQVTQMGQEVILRCVPISNHLYFYWYRQILGQKVEFLVSFYNNEISEKSEIFDDQFSVERPDGSNFTLKIRSTKLEDSAMYFCASSSIGGGIGDTQYFGPGTRLTVL.